This T cell receptor (beta chain) was identified in a study of T cell responses to AZD1222 COVID-19 vaccine. Turning to the study itself: The study pooled second doses at about 4 or about 12 weeks. Study results and limitations: Baseline serostatus was positive in only a handful of AZD1222 recipients.

The CDR3 is made up of 15 amino acids. Unmatched junction bases numbered 5, after V lost 3 bases and J lost 7 bases. From germline, CDR1 is LGHDT and CDR2 YNNKEL (reference sequence). Remarks on this clone: The antigen is not known.

Data came from immunoSEQ multiplex PCR; TCRdb stores just in-frame clones and leaves some out. This sample carries about 44,000 clones, about 78% of them seen once, and the ten largest clones take about 3.9%. V usage is TRBV3-1 (or the pseudogene TRBV3-2) and J usage is TRBJ1-6, with 8 bases lining up with TRBD1. The TCR sequence derives from an adult in good health. Specimen: peripheral blood, collected on day 0 of AZD1222 vaccination. The CDR3 loop reads CASSQATGENSPLHF. The CDR3 DNA follows: TGTGCCAGCAGCCAGGCGACAGGGGAAAATTCACCCCTCCACTTT.